One and the same sample provided the 8 T cell receptor beta chains below, sequenced in a study of molecular identifiers for immune sequencing clone quantification. TCRdb independently ran MiXCR on the PCR reads; one entry per CDR3 protein. This table holds 600,000 to 650,000 distinct CDR3 sequences, nearly 20% found once. The sample comprised naive CD8+ T cells from blood, with Jurkat cell RNA spiked in. Subset: FACS-sorted CD8+CD4-CCR7+CD45RA+ naive T cells. Every receptor here comes from a human donor in good health. Some libraries in this study had Jurkat cell RNA spiked in.

This clonotype appeared once. A much larger clonotype is one base distant, so this may be a read error. V usage is TRBV3-1 and J usage is TRBJ2-7; D possibly corresponds to TRBD1 (6 bases). CDR1 and CDR2 (germline): LGHDT, YNNKEL (reference sequence). This CDR3 comprises 14 residues. The CDR3 reads CASSQAAGAREQCF. The CDR3 DNA is TGTGCCAGCAGCCAAGCGGCAGGGGCCCGCGAGCAGTGCTTC.

The chain uses TRBV6-6 and TRBJ2-3, with 8 positions matching TRBD2. There are 16 residues in the CDR3. Germline CDR1 reads MNHNY; CDR2 reads SVGAGI (reference sequence). Trimming at V came to 5 bases and at J to 0 bases, leaving 7 bases not matched to a gene. The chain's CDR3 is CASSARLAPSTDTQYF. DNA of the CDR3: TGTGCCAGCAGTGCCCGACTAGCGCCAAGCACAGATACGCAGTATTTT.

This clonotype was seen at least ten times. The chain carries TRBV11-2 and TRBJ2-3; the D gene could be TRBD1 or TRBD2 (6 bases each). The CDR3 contains 15 residues. The V end lost 1 base, the J end lost 3 bases, and 11 bases lay between the germline ends. Germline assignment: CDR1 SGHAT and CDR2 FQNNGV. The CDR3: CASSLGGAGTDTQYF. The CDR3, as DNA: TGTGCCAGCAGCTTAGGGGGGGCTGGGACAGATACGCAGTATTTT. Variable domain in full (rest from reference TRBV11-2 and TRBJ2-3): EAGVAQSPRYKIIEKRQSVAFWCNPISGHATLYWYQQILGQGPKLLIQFQNNGVVDDSQLPKDRFSAERLKGVDSTLKIQPAKLEDSAVYLCASSLGGAGTDTQYFGPGTRLTVL.

This clonotype has a count of ten or more. The chain carries TRBV4-3 and TRBJ1-5; D may be TRBD1 (5 bases). V was trimmed by 6 bases and J by 0 bases, leaving 12 bases between them. The germline V gene has CDR1 LGHNA and CDR2 YSLEER. This CDR3 has 15 amino acids. CDR3 nucleotide sequence: TGCGCCAGCAGGTCGACAGCGTATAGCAATCAGCCCCAGCATTTT. It yields the protein CASRSTAYSNQPQHF.

In its sample, this clonotype was seen a few times. The V call is TRBV12-3 or TRBV12-4, the J call TRBJ2-2; 7 positions match TRBD2. Trimming removed 3 bases from V and 3 bases from J; junction bases left unmatched: 4. The CDR3 consists of 15 residues. CDR3 DNA: TGTGCCAGCAGTTTGGGAGGGACTCACACCGGGGAGCTGTTTTTT. Protein product: CASSLGGTHTGELFF.

This clonotype was recorded at least ten times. The chain couples TRBV12-3 or TRBV12-4 to TRBJ2-2; 7 nucleotides align to TRBD1. The CDR3 spans 15 residues. V shed 4 bases, J shed 0 bases, and the junction held 2 bases outside the gene matches. The CDR3 sequence is CASSSDRSNTGELFF. Written as DNA, the CDR3 is TGTGCCAGCAGTTCGGACAGGTCGAACACCGGGGAGCTGTTTTTT.

This clonotype was counted ten times or more. V usage is TRBV6-2 or TRBV6-3 and J usage is TRBJ2-5, with D possibly TRBD1 on 6 matching bases. V dropped 3 bases and J dropped 5 bases, with 16 bases sitting between them. The CDR3 sequence is 15 residues long. Germline loops: CDR1 MNHEY, CDR2 SVGEGT. Here the CDR3 DNA reads TGTGCCAGCAGTTATCTCCCGGACAGAGGGGAGACCCAGTACTTC. It is translated as CASSYLPDRGETQYF.

The sample holds many counts of this clonotype. V gene TRBV5-1 combines with J gene TRBJ2-7; the D call may be TRBD1 or TRBD2 (5 bases each). The V gene's germline CDR1 is SGHRS and CDR2 YFSETQ. The CDR3 is 15 residues long. Trimming shortened V by 7 bases and J by 5 bases, and 22 bases separated the two germline ends. The DNA of the CDR3 is TGCGCCAGCGGTTCCCCCACGGCAGGGACGGACGAGCAGTACTTC. Its translation: CASGSPTAGTDEQYF.